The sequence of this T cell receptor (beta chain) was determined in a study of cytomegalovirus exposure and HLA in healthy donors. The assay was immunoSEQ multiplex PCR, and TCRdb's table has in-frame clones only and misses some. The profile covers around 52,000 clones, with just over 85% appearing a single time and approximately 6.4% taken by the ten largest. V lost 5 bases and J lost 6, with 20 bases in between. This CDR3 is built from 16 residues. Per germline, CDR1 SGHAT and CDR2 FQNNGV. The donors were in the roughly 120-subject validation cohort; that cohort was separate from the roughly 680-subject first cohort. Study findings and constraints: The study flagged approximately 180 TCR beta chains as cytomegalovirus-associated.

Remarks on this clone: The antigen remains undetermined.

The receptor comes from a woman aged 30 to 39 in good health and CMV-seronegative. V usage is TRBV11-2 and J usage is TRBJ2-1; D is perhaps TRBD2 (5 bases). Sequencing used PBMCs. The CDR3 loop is CASSPYAGSGVNEQFF. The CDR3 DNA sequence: TGTGCCAGCAGCCCCTACGCCGGGTCCGGGGTCAATGAGCAGTTCTTC.